This T cell receptor beta chain was identified during a study of T cell responses to AZD1222 COVID-19 vaccine. Study-wide results and caveats: Dominant CD4 TCR responses targeted spike regions 160-218 and 743-854. The repertoires were collected only after the peak T cell response. With two AZD1222 doses given, Spike-specific TCR breadth and depth both rose. Unmutated variant regions are reportedly targeted by nearly half of spike-specific TCRs.

Note on this clone: Its matching antigen is unknown.

The method was immunoSEQ multiplex PCR; TCRdb's version includes in-frame clones alone and lacks a portion of them. Of 170,000 or so clones in the sample, 90% to 95% were seen once. The CDR3 loop spans 13 amino acids. Germline assignment: CDR1 MNHNY and CDR2 SVGAGI (reference sequence). Unmatched junction bases numbered 5, after V lost 8 bases and J lost 2 bases. The chain is built from TRBV6-6 and TRBJ1-2, with 7 bases that match TRBD1. The origin of this receptor is an adult who received the MenACWY meningococcal vaccine as a control. Sequencing used peripheral blood, obtained 28 days after the second dose of the MenACWY control vaccine. CDR3 DNA sequence: TGTGCCAGCCGTAGGGGGCTGAACTATGGCTACACCTTC. As protein: CASRRGLNYGYTF.